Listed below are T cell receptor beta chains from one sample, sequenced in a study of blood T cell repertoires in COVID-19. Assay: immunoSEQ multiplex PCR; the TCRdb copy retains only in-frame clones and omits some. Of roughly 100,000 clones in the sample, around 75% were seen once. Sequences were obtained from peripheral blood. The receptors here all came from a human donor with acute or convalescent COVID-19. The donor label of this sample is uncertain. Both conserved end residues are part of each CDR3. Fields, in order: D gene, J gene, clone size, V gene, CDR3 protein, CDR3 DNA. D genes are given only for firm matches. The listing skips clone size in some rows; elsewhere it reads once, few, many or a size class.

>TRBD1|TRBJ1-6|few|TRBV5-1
CASSRGQGNSPLHF
TGCGCCAGCAGCCGGGGACAGGGAAATTCACCCCTCCACTTT
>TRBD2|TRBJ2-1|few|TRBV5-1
CASSLVAGGYNEQFF
TGCGCCAGCAGCTTGGTGGCGGGGGGCTACAATGAGCAGTTCTTC
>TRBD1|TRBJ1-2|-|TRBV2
CASSEATGVWYGYTF
TGTGCCAGCAGTGAAGCCACAGGGGTTTGGTATGGCTACACCTTC
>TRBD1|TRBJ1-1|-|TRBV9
CASSPGQVRGTEAFF
TGTGCCAGCAGCCCTGGACAGGTTAGGGGCACTGAAGCTTTCTTT
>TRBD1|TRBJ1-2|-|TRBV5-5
CASSLPDRVNYGYTF
TGTGCCAGCAGCTTGCCCGACAGGGTTAACTATGGCTACACCTTC
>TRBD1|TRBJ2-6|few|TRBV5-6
CASSLYRGRASGANVLTF
TGTGCCAGCAGCTTGTACAGGGGTAGGGCCTCTGGGGCCAACGTCCTGACTTTC
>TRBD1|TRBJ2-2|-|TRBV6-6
CASNPLGDRITGELFF
TGTGCCAGCAACCCCCTCGGGGACAGGATCACCGGGGAGCTGTTTTTT
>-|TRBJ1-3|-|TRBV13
CASSPGVRGLRNTIYF
TGTGCCAGCAGCCCAGGGGTGAGGGGACTAAGAAACACCATATATTTT
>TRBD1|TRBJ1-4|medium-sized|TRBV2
CASTRTGSNEKLFF
TGTGCCAGCACACGGACAGGGTCTAATGAAAAACTGTTTTTT
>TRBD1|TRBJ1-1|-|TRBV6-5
CASRTGGKAFF
TGTGCCAGCAGGACAGGGGGGAAAGCTTTCTTT
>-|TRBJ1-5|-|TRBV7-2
CASSIFSNQPQHF
TGTGCCAGCAGCATATTTAGCAATCAGCCCCAGCATTTT
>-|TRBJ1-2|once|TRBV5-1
CASSLVPNTYGYTF
TGCGCCAGCAGCTTGGTCCCCAACACGTATGGCTACACCTTC
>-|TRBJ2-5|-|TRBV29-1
CSVNFVQAQYF
TGCAGCGTTAATTTTGTTCAGGCCCAGTACTTC
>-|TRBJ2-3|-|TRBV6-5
CASSYSNRAFDTQYF
TGTGCCAGCAGTTACTCGAACAGGGCGTTCGATACGCAGTATTTT
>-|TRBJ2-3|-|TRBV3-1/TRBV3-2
CASSQGKVETLTDTQYF
TGTGCCAGCAGCCAAGGGAAAGTAGAGACTCTCACAGATACGCAGTATTTT
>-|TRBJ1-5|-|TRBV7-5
CARSLQYLDQPQHF
TGTGCCAGAAGCTTACAATACTTAGATCAGCCCCAGCATTTT
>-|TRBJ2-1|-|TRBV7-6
CASSSRLDTSGDEQFF
TGTGCCAGCAGCTCCCGTCTCGACACCTCAGGGGATGAGCAGTTCTTC
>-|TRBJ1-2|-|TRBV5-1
CASSLDWGGYTF
TGCGCCAGCAGCCTTGACTGGGGCGGCTACACCTTC
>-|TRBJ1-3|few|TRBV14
CASSRGMGRGHF
TGTGCCAGCAGCCGAGGGATGGGGAGAGGACATTTT
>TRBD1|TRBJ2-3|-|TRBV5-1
CASSLDRDRTTQYF
TGCGCCAGCAGCTTGGATAGGGACAGGACTACGCAGTATTTT
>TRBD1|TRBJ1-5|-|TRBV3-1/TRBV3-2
CASSLGQRNQPQHF
TGTGCCAGCAGCTTGGGACAGAGGAATCAGCCCCAGCATTTT
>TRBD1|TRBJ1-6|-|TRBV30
CAWSRPDRDNSPLHF
TGTGCCTGGAGTCGACCGGACAGGGACAATTCACCCCTCCACTTT
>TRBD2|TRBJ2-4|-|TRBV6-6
CASSPGGGIQYF
TGTGCCAGCAGTCCGGGGGGAGGCATTCAGTACTTC
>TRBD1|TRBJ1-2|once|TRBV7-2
CASSSGQGVYGYTF
TGTGCCAGCAGCTCAGGACAGGGGGTGTATGGCTACACCTTC
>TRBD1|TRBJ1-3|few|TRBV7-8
CASSLTLTGTGKGNTIYF
TGTGCCAGCAGCTTAACCCTAACAGGGACAGGGAAAGGAAACACCATATATTTT
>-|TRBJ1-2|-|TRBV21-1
CASSKRQGASYGYTF
TGTGCCAGCAGCAAACGACAGGGGGCGAGTTATGGCTACACCTTC
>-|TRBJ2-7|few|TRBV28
CASSFTLDRLSYEQYF
TGTGCCAGCAGTTTTACGCTAGACCGGCTCTCCTACGAGCAGTACTTC
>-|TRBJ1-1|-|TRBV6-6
CASSYGAQMNTEAFF
TGTGCCAGCAGTTACGGGGCGCAGATGAACACTGAAGCTTTCTTT
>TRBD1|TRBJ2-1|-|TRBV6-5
CASSRDRIYNEQFF
TGTGCCAGCAGCCGGGACAGAATCTACAATGAGCAGTTCTTC
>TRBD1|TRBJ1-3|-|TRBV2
CASSGQGRASSSGNTIYF
TGTGCCAGTTCGGGACAGGGCCGAGCTTCTAGCTCTGGAAACACCATATATTTT
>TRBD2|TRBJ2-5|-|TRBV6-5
CASAGGLGTQYF
TGTGCCAGCGCGGGGGGGTTGGGGACCCAGTACTTC
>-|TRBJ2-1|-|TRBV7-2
CASSFPGIYNEQFF
TGTGCCAGCAGCTTCCCAGGGATCTACAATGAGCAGTTCTTC
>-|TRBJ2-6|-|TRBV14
CASSPGGYSGANVLTF
TGTGCCAGCAGCCCAGGGGGGTACTCTGGGGCCAACGTCCTGACTTTC
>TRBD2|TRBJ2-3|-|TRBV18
CASSQTSGVTDTQYF
TGTGCCAGCTCCCAGACTAGCGGGGTCACAGATACGCAGTATTTT
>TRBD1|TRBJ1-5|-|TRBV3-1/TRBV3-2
CASSQGDREDQPQHF
TGTGCCAGCAGCCAAGGGGACAGGGAGGATCAGCCCCAGCATTTT
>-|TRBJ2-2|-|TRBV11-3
CASSWRANTGELFF
TGTGCCAGCAGCTGGAGGGCGAACACCGGGGAGCTGTTTTTT
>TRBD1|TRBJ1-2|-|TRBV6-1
CASSVGGQGAHYGYTF
TGTGCCAGCAGTGTCGGCGGACAGGGAGCACACTATGGCTACACCTTC
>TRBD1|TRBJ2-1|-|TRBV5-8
CASSLYRGLGNEQFF
TGTGCCAGCAGCCTTTACAGGGGGCTAGGGAATGAGCAGTTCTTC
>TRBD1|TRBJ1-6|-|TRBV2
CASSEWDRGNSPLHF
TGTGCCAGCAGTGAGTGGGACAGGGGTAATTCACCCCTCCACTTT